The TCR beta chain described here comes from a study of OX40 agonist ivuxolimab in advanced cancers. Points from the study as a whole: In general, CD8+ T cells held more expanded clones than CD4+ did, on average.

TCRdb keeps only in-frame clones here, not all; method: immunoSEQ multiplex PCR. The sample carries about 15,000 clones, under 80% recorded once. On this clone itself: Its antigen remains unidentified.

Trimming removed 0 bases at V and 2 bases at J, with 8 bases between. CDR3 size: 14 residues. From germline, CDR1 is MGHRA and CDR2 YSYEKL. This rearrangement joins TRBV4-1 to TRBJ2-7; D is uncertain. This receptor was obtained from an adult with an advanced solid tumor such as melanoma, head and neck, liver or kidney cancer. This specimen consisted of CD4+ or CD8+ T cells sorted from blood, obtained in a trial of the OX40 agonist ivuxolimab. The CDR3 sequence: CASSQDMQPYEQYF. DNA for the CDR3: TGCGCCAGCAGCCAAGATATGCAGCCCTACGAGCAGTACTTC.